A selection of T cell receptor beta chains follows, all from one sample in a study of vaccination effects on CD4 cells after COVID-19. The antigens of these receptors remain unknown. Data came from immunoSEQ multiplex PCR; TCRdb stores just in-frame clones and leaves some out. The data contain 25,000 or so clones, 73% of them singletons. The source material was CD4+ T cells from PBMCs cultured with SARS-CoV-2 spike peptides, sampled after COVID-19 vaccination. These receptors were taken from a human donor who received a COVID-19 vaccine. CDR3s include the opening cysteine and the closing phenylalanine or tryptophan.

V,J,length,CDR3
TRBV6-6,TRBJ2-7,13,CASSYSLSYEQYF
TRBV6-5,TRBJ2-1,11,CASDYGGNQFF
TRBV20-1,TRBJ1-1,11,CSAGMNTEAFF
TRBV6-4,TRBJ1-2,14,CASSDRGGSYGYTF
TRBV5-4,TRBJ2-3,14,CASSIVGGTDTQYF
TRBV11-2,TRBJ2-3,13,CASSARSTDTQYF
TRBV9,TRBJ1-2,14,CASSARQGPYGYTF
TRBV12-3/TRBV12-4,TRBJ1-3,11,CASSLVLAIYF
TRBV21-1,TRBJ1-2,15,CASSKAGVRGYGYTF
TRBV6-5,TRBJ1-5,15,CASSHRQVSNQPQHF
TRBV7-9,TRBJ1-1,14,CASSSHGGTTEAFF
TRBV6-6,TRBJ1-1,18,CATNRGGQPPFLNTEAFF
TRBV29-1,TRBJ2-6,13,CSVEGYGANVLTF
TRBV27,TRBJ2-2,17,CASSLYSWTPGPGELFF
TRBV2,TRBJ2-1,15,CASSSLAGGYNEQFF
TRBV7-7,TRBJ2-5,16,CASSLRTSGGPETQYF
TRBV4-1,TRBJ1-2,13,CASSQVELGGYTF
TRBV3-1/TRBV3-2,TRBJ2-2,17,CASSPLGSGLDTGELFF
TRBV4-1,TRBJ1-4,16,CASSQVLQGYSEKLFF
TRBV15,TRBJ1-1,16,CATSRDRGQGRAEAFF
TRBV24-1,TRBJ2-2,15,CATTPGVGVAGELFF
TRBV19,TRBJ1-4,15,CASSHQGATNEKLFF
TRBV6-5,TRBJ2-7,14,CASSRTLLAYEQYF
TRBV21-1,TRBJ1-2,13,CASSKRDSYGYTF
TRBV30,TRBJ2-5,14,CAWSVYGGKETQYF
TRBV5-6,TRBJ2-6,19,CASSLAVEGRGSRANVLTF
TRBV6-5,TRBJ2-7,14,CASRRGQGGHEQYF
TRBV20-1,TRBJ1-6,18,CSASALTGGSSYNSPLHF
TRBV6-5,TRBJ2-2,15,CASRDHGSATGELFF
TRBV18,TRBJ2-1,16,CASSPAGGGSGSEQFF
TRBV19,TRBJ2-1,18,CASSIRQVGRGSDNEQFF
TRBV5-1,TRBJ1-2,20,CASSLGWDLLAHRPSYGYTF
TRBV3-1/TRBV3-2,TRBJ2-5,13,CASSQGTKETQYF
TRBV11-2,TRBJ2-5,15,CASSPPGREQETQYF
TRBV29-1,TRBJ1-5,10,CSRGRKPQHF
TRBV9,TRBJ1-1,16,CASSAYPGGVGTEAFF
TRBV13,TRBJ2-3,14,CASSPRPGSDTQYF
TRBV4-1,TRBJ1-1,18,CASSQDSWQAMRTTEAFF
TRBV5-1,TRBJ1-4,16,CASPGTGTATNEKLFF
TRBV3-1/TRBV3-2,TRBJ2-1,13,CASSPGLAIEQFF
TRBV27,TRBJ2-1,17,CASSSYSGGLSNNEQFF
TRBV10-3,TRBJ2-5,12,CAIRGSQETQYF
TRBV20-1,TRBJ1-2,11,CSARSDYGYTF
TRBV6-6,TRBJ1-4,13,CASDRGTNEKLFF
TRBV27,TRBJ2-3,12,CASRGITDTQYF
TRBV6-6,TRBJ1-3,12,CASSYSEGTIYF
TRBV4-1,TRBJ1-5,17,CASSQASTGDSNQPQHF
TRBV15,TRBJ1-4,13,CATSISKIGKLFF
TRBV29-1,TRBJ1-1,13,CSVDTGMNTEAFF
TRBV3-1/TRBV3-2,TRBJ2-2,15,CASSYSNQPPGELFF
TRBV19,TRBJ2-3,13,CASTRSRADTQYF
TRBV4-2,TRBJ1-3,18,CASSQGHGTAIRRNTIYF
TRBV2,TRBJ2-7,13,CASSTGTQYEQYF
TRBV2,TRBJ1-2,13,CASAYMTGDGYTF
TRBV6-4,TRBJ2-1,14,CASSDSGDGNEQFF
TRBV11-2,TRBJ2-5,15,CASSLGSGGPGTQYF